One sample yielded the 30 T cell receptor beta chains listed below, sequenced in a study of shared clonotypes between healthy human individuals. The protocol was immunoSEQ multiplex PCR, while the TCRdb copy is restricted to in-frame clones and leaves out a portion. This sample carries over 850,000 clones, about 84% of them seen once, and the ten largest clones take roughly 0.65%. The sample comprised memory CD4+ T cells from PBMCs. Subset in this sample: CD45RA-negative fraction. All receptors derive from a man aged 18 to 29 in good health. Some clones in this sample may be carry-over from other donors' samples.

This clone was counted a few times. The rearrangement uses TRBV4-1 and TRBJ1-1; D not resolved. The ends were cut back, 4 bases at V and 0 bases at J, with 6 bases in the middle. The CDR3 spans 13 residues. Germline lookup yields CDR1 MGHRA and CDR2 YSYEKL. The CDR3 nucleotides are TGCGCCAGCAGCCCCGAAATGAACACTGAAGCTTTCTTT. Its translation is CASSPEMNTEAFF.

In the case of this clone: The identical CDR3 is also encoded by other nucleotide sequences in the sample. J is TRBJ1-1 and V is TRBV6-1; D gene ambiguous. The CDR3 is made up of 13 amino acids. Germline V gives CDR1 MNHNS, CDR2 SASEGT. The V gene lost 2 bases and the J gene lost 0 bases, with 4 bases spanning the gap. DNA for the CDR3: TGTGCCAGCAGTGAACACATGAACACTGAAGCTTTCTTT. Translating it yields CASSEHMNTEAFF.

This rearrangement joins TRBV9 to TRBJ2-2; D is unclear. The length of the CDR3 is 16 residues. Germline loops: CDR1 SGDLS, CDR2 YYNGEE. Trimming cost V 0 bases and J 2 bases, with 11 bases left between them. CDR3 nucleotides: TGTGCCAGCAGCGTAGGGGTCGGAACAAACACCGGGGAGCTGTTTTTT. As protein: CASSVGVGTNTGELFF.

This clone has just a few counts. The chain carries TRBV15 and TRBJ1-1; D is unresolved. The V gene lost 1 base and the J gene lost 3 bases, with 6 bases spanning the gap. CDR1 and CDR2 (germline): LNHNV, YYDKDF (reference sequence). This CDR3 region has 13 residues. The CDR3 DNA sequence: TGTGCCACCAGCAGAGGGCTGGACACTGAAGCTTTCTTT. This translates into CATSRGLDTEAFF.

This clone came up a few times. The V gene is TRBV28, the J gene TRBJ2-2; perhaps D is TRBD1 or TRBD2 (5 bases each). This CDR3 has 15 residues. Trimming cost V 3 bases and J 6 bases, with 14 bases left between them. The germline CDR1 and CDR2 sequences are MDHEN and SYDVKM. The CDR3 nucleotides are TGTGCCAGCAGTTTCGGGACCCAACAGGCCGGGGAGCTGTTTTTT. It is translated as CASSFGTQQAGELFF.

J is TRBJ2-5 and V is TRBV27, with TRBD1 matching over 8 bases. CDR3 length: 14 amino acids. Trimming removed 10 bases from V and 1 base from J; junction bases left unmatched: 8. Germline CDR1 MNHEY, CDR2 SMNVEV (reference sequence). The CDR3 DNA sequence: TGTGCCACCCAGGGGGCCGGATTCCAAGAGACCCAGTACTTC. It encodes CATQGAGFQETQYF.

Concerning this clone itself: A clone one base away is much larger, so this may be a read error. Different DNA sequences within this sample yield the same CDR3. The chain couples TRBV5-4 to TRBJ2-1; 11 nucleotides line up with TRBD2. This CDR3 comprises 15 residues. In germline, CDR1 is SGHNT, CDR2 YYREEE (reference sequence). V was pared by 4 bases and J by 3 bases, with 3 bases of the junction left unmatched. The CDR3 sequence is CASSPGTSGYNEQFF. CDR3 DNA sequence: TGTGCCAGCAGCCCCGGGACTAGCGGCTACAATGAGCAGTTCTTC.

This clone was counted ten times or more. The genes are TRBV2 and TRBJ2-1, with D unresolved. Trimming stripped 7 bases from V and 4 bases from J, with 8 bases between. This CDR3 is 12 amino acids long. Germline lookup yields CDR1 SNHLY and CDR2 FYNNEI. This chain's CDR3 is CASKKEYNEQFF. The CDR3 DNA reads TGTGCCAGCAAGAAGGAGTACAATGAGCAGTTCTTC.

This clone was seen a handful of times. The CDR3 DNA follows: TGTGCCACCGAGCGAGGGGAGCCCCAGCATTTT. Translation gives CATERGEPQHF. The rearrangement uses TRBV15 and TRBJ1-5, with D tentatively TRBD1 (5 bases). Looked up from germline, CDR1 is LNHNV and CDR2 is YYDKDF (reference sequence). This CDR3 has 11 amino acids. The V end was cut by 8 bases, the J end by 8 bases, with 10 bases between.

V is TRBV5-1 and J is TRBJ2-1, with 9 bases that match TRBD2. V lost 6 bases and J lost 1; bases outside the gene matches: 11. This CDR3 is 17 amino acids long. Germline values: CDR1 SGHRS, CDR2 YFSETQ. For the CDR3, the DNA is TGCGCCAGCACTAGATTATTTAGCGGGAGTTCCTACAATGAGCAGTTCTTC. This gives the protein CASTRLFSGSSYNEQFF.

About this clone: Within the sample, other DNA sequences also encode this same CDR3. In nucleotides, the CDR3 is TGTGCCAGCAGCTCTCGGACAGGGGGCACAGATACGCAGTATTTT. Amino acids: CASSSRTGGTDTQYF. The chain couples TRBV5-4 to TRBJ2-3, with TRBD1 identical over 9 bases. The CDR3 runs 15 residues. With 3 bases clipped from V and 1 base from J, the junction kept 3 bases outside the gene matches. Germline V gene sequence: CDR1 SGHNT, CDR2 YYREEE (reference sequence).

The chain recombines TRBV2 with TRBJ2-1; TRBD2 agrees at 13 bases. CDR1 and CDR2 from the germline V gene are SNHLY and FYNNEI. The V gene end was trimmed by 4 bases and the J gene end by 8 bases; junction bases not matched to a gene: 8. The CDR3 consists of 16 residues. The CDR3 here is CASSGLLAGGPDEQFF. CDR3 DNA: TGTGCCAGCAGTGGTCTACTAGCGGGAGGGCCCGATGAGCAGTTCTTC.

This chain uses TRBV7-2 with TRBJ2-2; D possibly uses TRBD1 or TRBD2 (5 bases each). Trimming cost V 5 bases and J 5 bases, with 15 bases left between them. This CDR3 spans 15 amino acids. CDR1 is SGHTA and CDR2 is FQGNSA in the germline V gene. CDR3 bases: TGTGCCAGCAGCCCCGGGACCCTTGGGACCGGGGAGCTGTTTTTT. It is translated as CASSPGTLGTGELFF.

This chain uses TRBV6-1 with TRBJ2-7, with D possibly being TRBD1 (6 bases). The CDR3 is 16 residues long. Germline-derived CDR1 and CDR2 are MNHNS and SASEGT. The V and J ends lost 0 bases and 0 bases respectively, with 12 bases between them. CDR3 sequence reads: CASSEAFRGGSYEQYF. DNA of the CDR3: TGTGCCAGCAGTGAAGCTTTCCGAGGGGGCTCCTACGAGCAGTACTTC.

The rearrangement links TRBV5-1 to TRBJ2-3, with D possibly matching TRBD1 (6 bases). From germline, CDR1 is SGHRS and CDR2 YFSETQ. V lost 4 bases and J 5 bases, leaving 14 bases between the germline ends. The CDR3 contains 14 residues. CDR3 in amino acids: CASSTAGVKDTQYF. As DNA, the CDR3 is TGCGCCAGCAGCACGGCAGGGGTAAAAGATACGCAGTATTTT.

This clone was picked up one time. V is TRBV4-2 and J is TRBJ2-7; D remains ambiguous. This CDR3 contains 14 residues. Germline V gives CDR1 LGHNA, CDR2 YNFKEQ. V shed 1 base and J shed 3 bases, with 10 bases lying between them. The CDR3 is CASSQADKYYEQYF. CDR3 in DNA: TGTGCCAGCAGCCAAGCCGACAAATACTACGAGCAGTACTTC.

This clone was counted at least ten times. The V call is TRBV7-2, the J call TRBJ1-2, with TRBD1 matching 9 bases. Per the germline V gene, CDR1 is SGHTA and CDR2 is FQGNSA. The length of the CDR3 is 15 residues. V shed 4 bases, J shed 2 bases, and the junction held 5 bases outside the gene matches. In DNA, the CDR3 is TGTGCCAGCAGCTCGCAGACAGGGGGGAACTATGGCTACACCTTC. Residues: CASSSQTGGNYGYTF.

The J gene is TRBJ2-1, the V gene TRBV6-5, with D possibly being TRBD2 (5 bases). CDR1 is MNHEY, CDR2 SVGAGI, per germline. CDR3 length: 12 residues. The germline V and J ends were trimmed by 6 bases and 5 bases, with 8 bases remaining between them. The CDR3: CASRSSDNEQFF. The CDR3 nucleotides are TGTGCCAGCAGGAGTAGCGACAATGAGCAGTTCTTC.

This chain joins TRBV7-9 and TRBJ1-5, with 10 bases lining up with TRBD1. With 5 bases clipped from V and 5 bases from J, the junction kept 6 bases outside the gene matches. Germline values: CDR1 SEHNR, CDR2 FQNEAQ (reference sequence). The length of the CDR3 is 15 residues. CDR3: CASSPWTGGDQPQHF. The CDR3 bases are TGTGCCAGCAGCCCCTGGACAGGGGGTGATCAGCCCCAGCATTTT.

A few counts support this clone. CDR3: CASSLASGGAYEQYF. The CDR3 DNA reads TGTGCCAGCAGCTTAGCGTCTGGCGGAGCCTACGAGCAGTACTTC. The chain joins TRBV7-2 to TRBJ2-7, with unresolved D. CDR1 and CDR2 (germline): SGHTA, FQGNSA. This CDR3 is built from 15 residues. The V gene lost 0 bases and the J gene lost 2 bases, with 11 bases spanning the gap. The variable domain in full, with the rest retrieved from reference TRBV7-2 and TRBJ2-7, is GAGVSQSPSNKVTEKGKDVELRCDPISGHTALYWYRQSLGQGLEFLIYFQGNSAPDKSGLPSDRFSAERTGGSVSTLTIQRTQQEDSAVYLCASSLASGGAYEQYFGPGTRLTVT.

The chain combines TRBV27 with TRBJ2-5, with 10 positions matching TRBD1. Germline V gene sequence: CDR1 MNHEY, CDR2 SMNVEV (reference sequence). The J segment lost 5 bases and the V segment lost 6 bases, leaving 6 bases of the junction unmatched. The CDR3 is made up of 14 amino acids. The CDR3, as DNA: TGTGCCAGCAGGGACAGGGGGGACTTTGAGACCCAGTACTTC. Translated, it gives CASRDRGDFETQYF.

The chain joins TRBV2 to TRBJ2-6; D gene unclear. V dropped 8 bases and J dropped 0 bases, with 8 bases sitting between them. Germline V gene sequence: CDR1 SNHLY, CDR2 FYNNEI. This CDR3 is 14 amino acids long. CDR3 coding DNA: TGTGCCAGCGATTTAGACTCTGGGGCCAACGTCCTGACTTTC. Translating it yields CASDLDSGANVLTF.

CDR3 nucleotide sequence: TGTGCCAGCAGTCCCTTGGGGGGTGGCAAAAACATTCAGTACTTC. Protein product: CASSPLGGGKNIQYF. The chain joins TRBV28 to TRBJ2-4, with D maybe TRBD2 (6 bases). CDR3 length: 15 amino acids. CDR1 MDHEN and CDR2 SYDVKM come from the germline V gene. Trimming removed 5 bases from V and 3 bases from J, with 14 bases in between.

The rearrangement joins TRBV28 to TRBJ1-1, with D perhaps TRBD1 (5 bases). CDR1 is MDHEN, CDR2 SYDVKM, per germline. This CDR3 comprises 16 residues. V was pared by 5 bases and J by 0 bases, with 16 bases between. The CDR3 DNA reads TGTGCCAGCAGTCCCCGGGGGTCGGCGATGAACACTGAAGCTTTCTTT. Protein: CASSPRGSAMNTEAFF.

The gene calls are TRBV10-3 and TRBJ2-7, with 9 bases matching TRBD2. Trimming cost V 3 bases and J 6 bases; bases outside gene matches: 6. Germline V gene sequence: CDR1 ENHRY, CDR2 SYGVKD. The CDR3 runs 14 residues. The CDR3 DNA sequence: TGTGCCATCAGTGAACTAGCGGGTGGGGTCGAGCAGTACTTC. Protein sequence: CAISELAGGVEQYF.

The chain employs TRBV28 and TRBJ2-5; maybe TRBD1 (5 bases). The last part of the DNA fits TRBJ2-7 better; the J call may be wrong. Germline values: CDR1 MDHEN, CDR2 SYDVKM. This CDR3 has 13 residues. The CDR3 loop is CASSRGSLYEQYF. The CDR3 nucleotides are TGTGCCAGCAGTAGGGGCTCCCTCTACGAGCAGTACTTC.

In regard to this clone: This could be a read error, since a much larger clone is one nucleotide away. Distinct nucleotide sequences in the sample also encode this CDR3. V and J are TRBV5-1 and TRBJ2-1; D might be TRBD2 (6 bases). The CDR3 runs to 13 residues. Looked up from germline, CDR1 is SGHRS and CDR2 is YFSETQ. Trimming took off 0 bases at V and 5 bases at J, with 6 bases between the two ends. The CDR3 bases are TGCGCCAGCAGCTTGGGCGGGGACAATGAGCAGTTCTTC. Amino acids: CASSLGGDNEQFF. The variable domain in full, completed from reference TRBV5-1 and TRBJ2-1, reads KAGVTQTPRYLIKTRGQQVTLSCSPISGHRSVSWYQQTPGQGLQFLFEYFSETQRNKGNFPGRFSGRQFSNSRSEMNVSTLELGDSALYLCASSLGGDNEQFFGPGTRLTVL.

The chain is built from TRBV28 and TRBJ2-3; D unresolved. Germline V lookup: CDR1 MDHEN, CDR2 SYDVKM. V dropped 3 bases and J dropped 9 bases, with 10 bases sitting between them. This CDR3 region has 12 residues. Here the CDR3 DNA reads TGTGCCAGCAGTTTGAATCCGATAACGCAGTATTTT. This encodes CASSLNPITQYF.

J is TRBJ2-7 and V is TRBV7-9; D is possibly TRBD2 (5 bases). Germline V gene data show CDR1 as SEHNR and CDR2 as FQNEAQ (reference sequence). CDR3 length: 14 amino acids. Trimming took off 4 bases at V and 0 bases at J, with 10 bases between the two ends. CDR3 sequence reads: CASSSPGSSYEQYF. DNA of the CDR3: TGTGCCAGCAGCTCGCCGGGGTCCTCCTACGAGCAGTACTTC.

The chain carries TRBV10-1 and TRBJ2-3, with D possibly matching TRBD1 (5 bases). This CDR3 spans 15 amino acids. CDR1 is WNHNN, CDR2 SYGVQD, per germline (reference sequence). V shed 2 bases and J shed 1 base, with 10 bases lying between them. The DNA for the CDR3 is TGCGCCAGCAGTGAGGTACAGGCCGGCACAGATACGCAGTATTTT. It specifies CASSEVQAGTDTQYF.